The entry below gives a single T cell receptor (beta chain) sequence along with its context. The antigen is not known. This entry belongs to a study of T-cell reconstitution after alpha-beta-depleted transplantation in children. Study outcomes and limitations: After one year, T-cell counts and TCRbeta diversity mostly came from new T cells.

There are 17 residues in the CDR3. CDR1 is MNHEY, CDR2 SMNVEV, per germline (reference sequence). Trimming shortened V by 5 bases and J by 1 base, and 18 bases separated the two germline ends. Unique molecular identifiers featured in how the TCRbeta library was prepared. TCRdb itself ran the PCR reads through MiXCR, one entry per CDR3 protein. Among 60,000 to 85,000 distinct CDR3 sequences, 18% were seen once, and the ten largest hold about half. The sample consisted of PBMCs, mostly from graft donor cells, taken 360 days after TCRalphabeta/CD19-depleted stem cell transplant. The clonotype comes from a male patient between 2 and 10 years old who had a stem cell transplant for acute lymphoblastic leukemia, so the T cells may come from the graft donor. This chain joins TRBV27 and TRBJ2-1, with D uncertain. CDR3 coding DNA: TGTGCCAGCAGTCCCTCACTGCCTCCCCGGTCCTACAATGAGCAGTTCTTC. Translated, it gives CASSPSLPPRSYNEQFF.